This T cell receptor (beta chain) was observed in a study of blood T cell repertoires in COVID-19. Using immunoSEQ multiplex PCR, the repertoire was profiled, and TCRdb retains in-frame clones only, with some absent. This sample has roughly 200,000 clones; more than 75% occur once, and the top ten carry 2.5% to 3.5%. V lost 4 bases and J lost 5, with 13 bases in between. In germline, CDR1 is SGDLS, CDR2 YYNGEE. This CDR3 region has 14 residues. V and J are TRBV9 and TRBJ2-1, with D maybe TRBD2 (5 bases). Sequences were obtained from peripheral blood. The TCR comes from a middle-aged man with active or convalescent COVID-19. This chain's CDR3 is CASSSAGNDNEQFF. The CDR3, as DNA: TGTGCCAGCAGCTCGGCGGGCAACGACAATGAGCAGTTCTTC.